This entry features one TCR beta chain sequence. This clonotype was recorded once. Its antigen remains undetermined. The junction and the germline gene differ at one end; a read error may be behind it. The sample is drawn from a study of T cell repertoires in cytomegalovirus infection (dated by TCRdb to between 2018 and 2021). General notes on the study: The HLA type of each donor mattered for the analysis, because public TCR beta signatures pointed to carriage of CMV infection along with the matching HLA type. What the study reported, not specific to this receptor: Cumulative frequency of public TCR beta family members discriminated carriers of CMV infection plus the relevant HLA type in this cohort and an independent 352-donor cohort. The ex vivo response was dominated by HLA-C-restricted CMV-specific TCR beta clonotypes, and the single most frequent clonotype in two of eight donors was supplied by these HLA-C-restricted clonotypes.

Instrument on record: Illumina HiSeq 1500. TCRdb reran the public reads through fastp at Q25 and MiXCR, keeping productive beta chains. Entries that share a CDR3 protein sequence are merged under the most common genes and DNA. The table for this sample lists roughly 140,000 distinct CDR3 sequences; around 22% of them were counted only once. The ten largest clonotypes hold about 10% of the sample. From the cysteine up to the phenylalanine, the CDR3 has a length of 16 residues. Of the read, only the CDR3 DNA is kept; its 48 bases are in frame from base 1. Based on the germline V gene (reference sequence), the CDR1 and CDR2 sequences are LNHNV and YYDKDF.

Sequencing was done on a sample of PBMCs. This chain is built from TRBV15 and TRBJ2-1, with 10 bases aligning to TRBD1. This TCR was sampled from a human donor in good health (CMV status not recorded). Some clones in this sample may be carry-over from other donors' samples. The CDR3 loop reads CSTSREDRGLDNEQFF. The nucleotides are TGTTCCACCAGCAGAGAAGACAGGGGGCTCGACAATGAGCAGTTCTTC.